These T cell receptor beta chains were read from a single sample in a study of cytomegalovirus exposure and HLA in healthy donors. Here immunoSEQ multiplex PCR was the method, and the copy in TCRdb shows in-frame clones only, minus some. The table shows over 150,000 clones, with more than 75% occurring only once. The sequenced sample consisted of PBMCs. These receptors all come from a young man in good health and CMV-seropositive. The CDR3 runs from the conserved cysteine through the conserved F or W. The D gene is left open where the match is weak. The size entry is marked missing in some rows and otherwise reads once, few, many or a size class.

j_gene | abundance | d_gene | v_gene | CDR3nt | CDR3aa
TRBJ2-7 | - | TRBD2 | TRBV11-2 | TGTGCCAGCAGCCCCGGGGCGGGGGGGTTCGAGCAGTACTTC | CASSPGAGGFEQYF
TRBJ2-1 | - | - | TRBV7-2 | TGTGCCAGCAGCCCCGGGAGTAGAAACAATGAGCAGTTCTTC | CASSPGSRNNEQFF
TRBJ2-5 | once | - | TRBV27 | TGTGCCAGCAGTTCCCACAGGGCTGGAGGAGAGACCCAGTACTTC | CASSSHRAGGETQYF
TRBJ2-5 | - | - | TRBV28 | TGTGCCAGCAGTTTAGCGATAGACAAGGACTTC | CASSLAIDKDF
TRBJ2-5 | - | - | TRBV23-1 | TGCGCCAGCAGTCAATCATGCGAACAGGGAAGGCCCCTTAGGCAAGAGACCCAGTACTTC | CASSQSCEQGRPLRQETQYF
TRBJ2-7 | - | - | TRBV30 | TGTGCCTGGAGTGACAGGCGATATACGAAGCAGTACTTC | CAWSDRRYTKQYF
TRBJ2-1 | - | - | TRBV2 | TGTGCCAGCACCGCAGGAGGCCAAAACAATGAGCAGTTCTTC | CASTAGGQNNEQFF
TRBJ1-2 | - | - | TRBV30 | TGTGCCTGGAGTGTACCCCCAGGCGGCTACACCTTC | CAWSVPPGGYTF
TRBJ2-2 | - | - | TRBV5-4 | TGTGCCAGCAGCACCCTTGAGTTCGGGGAGCTGTTTTTT | CASSTLEFGELFF
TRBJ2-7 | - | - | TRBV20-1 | TGCAGTGCTAGGTTGAGAGAGCAGTACTTC | CSARLREQYF
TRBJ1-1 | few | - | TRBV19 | TGTGCCAGTAGTATAGAATCCCTTAACACTGAAGCTTTCTTT | CASSIESLNTEAFF
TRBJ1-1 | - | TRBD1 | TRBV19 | TGTGCCAGTAGTACAGGGGGCTGGGGCACTGAAGCTTTCTTT | CASSTGGWGTEAFF
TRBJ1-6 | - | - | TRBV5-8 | TGTGCCAGCAGTCGCGAAGGGGGACATAATTCACCCCTCCACTTT | CASSREGGHNSPLHF
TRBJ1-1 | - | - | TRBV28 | TGTGCCAGCACTATAAGGGGGACCGTTCCCGGACGAGCTTTCTTT | CASTIRGTVPGRAFF
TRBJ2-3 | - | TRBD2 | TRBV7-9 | TGTGCCAGCGTAATAGGGGGACTAGCGGGGGGCCCCACAGATACGCAGTATTTT | CASVIGGLAGGPTDTQYF
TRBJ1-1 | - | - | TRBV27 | TGTGCCAGCAGTTTACACATCCTCTCGGGAGCTTTCTTT | CASSLHILSGAFF
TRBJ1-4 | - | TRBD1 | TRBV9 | TGTGCCAGCAGCGCGCCGGGACAGGGTAATGAAAAACTGTTTTTT | CASSAPGQGNEKLFF
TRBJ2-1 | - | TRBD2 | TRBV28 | TGTGCCAGCAGCTGGGGGGGGGAGCAGTTCTTC | CASSWGGEQFF
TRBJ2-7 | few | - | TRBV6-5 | TGTGCCAGCAGTTACTTTAGGACATCTGACGAGCAGTACTTC | CASSYFRTSDEQYF
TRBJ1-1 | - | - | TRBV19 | TGTGCCAGTAGCTTGAACACTGAAGCTTTCTTT | CASSLNTEAFF
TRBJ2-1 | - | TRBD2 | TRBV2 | TGTGCCAGGGGGACTAGCGCCAACAATGAGCAGTTCTTC | CARGTSANNEQFF
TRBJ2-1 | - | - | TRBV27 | TGTGCCAGCAAGGAGGACGAGGGGGCCTACAATGAGCAGTTCTTC | CASKEDEGAYNEQFF
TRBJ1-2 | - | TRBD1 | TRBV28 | TGTGCCAGCAGTACGCCGACAGGGGGCACTAATGGCTACACCTTC | CASSTPTGGTNGYTF
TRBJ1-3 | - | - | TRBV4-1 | TGCGCCAGCAGCCAAGATCGTGGAAACACCATATATTTT | CASSQDRGNTIYF
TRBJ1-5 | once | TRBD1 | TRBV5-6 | TGTGCCAGCAGCTATTTGGGACAGGGAGGACAGCCCCAGCATTTT | CASSYLGQGGQPQHF
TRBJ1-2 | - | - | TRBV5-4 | TGTGCCAGCAGCCCGGGGGTGTCCTATGGCTACACCTTC | CASSPGVSYGYTF
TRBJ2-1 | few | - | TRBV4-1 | TGCGCCAGCAGCCAAGAGTTCAGGGGGGTCTACAATGAGCAGTTCTTC | CASSQEFRGVYNEQFF
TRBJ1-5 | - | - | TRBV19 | TGTGCCAGTAGTATGGGCCTTAGCAATCAGCCCCAGCATTTT | CASSMGLSNQPQHF
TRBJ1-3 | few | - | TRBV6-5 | TGTGCCAGCCGCAGGAGGAACACCATATATTTT | CASRRRNTIYF
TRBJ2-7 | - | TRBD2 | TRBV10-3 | TGTGCCATCAGTGAAGCTAGCGGCTACGAGCAGTACTTC | CAISEASGYEQYF
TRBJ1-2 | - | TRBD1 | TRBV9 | TGTGCCAGCAGCGCCGACAGGGTGCACTATGGCTACACCTTC | CASSADRVHYGYTF
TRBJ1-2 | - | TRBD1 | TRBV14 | TGTGCCAGCAGCCGGGACAGCGATACCCTCTATGGCTACACCTTC | CASSRDSDTLYGYTF
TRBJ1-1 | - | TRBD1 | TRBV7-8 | TGTGCCAGCAGCATATCCAGGGGGCAGGTCACTGAAGCTTTCTTT | CASSISRGQVTEAFF
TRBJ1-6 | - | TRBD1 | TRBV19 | TGTGCCAGTAGTAACCCCGCCCGACAGGGAGGACGCTCACCCCTCCACTTT | CASSNPARQGGRSPLHF
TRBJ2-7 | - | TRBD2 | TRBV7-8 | TGTGCCAGCAGCTTAGGGTGGAAACTAGCGGGGGGCTTAGGTCAGCCCTACGAGCAGTACTTC | CASSLGWKLAGGLGQPYEQYF
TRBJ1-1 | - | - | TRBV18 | TGTGCCAGCTCACCACGGGCAGCTAAAATGAACACTGAAGCTTTCTTT | CASSPRAAKMNTEAFF
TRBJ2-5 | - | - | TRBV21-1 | TGTGCCAGCAGCGATGGGACAGGTACCCAAGAGACCCAGTACTTC | CASSDGTGTQETQYF
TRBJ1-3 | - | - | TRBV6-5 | TGTGCCAGCAGCCGACGGGTCTCTGGAAACACCATATATTTT | CASSRRVSGNTIYF
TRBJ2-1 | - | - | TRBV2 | TGTGCCACCCTTGAACTGCGTGAAGAGCAGTTCTTC | CATLELREEQFF
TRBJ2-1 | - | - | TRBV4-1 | TGCGCCAGCAGCCAACCGGACAGGGAGGCTAGCGGGGCATTCTTC | CASSQPDREASGAFF
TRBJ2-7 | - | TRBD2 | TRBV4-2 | TGTGCCAGCAGCCAAGCTTCTAGCGGGAGCTACGAGCAGTACTTC | CASSQASSGSYEQYF
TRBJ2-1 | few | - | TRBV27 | TGTGCCAGCAGTTTAAGGGGCAGCTACAATGAGCAGTTCTTC | CASSLRGSYNEQFF
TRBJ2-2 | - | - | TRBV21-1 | TGTGCCAGCAGCAGCCAGGGGCGGCGCGGCACCGGGGAGCTGTTTTTT | CASSSQGRRGTGELFF
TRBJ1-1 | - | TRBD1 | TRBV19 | TGTGCCAGTAGTATCGCACAGGGGACTGAAGCTTTCTTT | CASSIAQGTEAFF
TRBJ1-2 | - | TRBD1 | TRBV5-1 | TGCGCCAGCAGCCCCTCGACAGGGCCTTATGGCTACACCTTC | CASSPSTGPYGYTF
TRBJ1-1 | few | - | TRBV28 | TGTGCCAGCAGTTTAGTTTCCATGAACACTGAAGCTTTCTTT | CASSLVSMNTEAFF
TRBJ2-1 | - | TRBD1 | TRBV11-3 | TGTGCCAGCAGCTTAGTAGGGACAGATGACAATGAGCAGTTCTTC | CASSLVGTDDNEQFF
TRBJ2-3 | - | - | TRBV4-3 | TGCGCCAGCAGCCAAGTGGGGGCCACAGATACGCAGTATTTT | CASSQVGATDTQYF
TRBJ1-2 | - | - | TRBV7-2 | TGTGCCAGCAGCTCTACTCCCCTCCCACAGGCCACTAACTATGGCTACACCTTC | CASSSTPLPQATNYGYTF
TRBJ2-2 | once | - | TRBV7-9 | TGTGCCAGCAGCCTTTCCCAGCGGTACACCGGGGAGCTGTTTTTT | CASSLSQRYTGELFF
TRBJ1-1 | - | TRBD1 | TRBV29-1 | TGCAGCGTAATAACAGGGGACACTGAAGCTTTCTTT | CSVITGDTEAFF
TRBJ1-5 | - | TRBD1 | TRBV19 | TGTGCCTCAAAGTGGGACAGGGGCAGCAATCAGCCCCAGCATTTT | CASKWDRGSNQPQHF
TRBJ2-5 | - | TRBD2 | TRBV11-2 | TGTGCCAGCAGCTTTATTGGGGGGAGGGGCTCAGAGACCCAGTACTTC | CASSFIGGRGSETQYF
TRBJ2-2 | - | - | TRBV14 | TGTGCCAGCAGCCCAGGGATCTACACCGGGGAGCTGTTTTTT | CASSPGIYTGELFF
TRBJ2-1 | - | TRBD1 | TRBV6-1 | TGTGCCAGCAGCGGTATCCGGGACAGGGGCAATGAGCAGTTCTTC | CASSGIRDRGNEQFF
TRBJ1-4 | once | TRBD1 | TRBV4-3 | TGCGCCAGCAGCCGCAGCGACAGGGGAGCCGAAAAACTGTTTTTT | CASSRSDRGAEKLFF
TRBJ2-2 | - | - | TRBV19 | TGTGCCAGTACTGGCGGAGGGTTAAACACCGGGGAGCTGTTTTTT | CASTGGGLNTGELFF
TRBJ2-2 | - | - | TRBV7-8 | TGTGCCAGCAGCTCCGAACGGGGGACCCCCGGGGAGCTGTTTTTT | CASSSERGTPGELFF